The 13 T cell receptor beta chains listed next were all sequenced from one sample in a study of blood T cells in healthy people across ages. Alongside a J-beta primer mix, a sample-barcoded 5' primer served in a second PCR lasting 7 to 11 cycles. Each CDR3 protein gets one entry after TCRdb re-called the 5' RACE reads with MiXCR. The sample has some 1.6 million distinct CDR3 sequences, about 35% seen once. Sequenced sample: blood. All receptors derive from a woman aged 25 to 39 in good health.

This chain joins TRBV29-1 and TRBJ2-7, with D perhaps matching TRBD2 (6 bases). Trimming left V 2 bases short and J 3 bases short, with 20 bases between. CDR3 length: 16 amino acids. Germline-derived CDR1 and CDR2 are SQVTM and ANQGSEA. The CDR3 loop reads CSVEYWTQVGGYEQYF. The CDR3 DNA follows: TGCAGCGTTGAATATTGGACGCAGGTCGGGGGCTACGAGCAGTACTTC.

V gene TRBV29-1 combines with J gene TRBJ1-5; possible D gene TRBD1, 6 bases. This CDR3 is built from 15 residues. Germline V gene sequence: CDR1 SQVTM, CDR2 ANQGSEA. V lost 1 base and J lost 4, with 14 bases in between. CDR3 sequence reads: CSVEVGAGINQPQHF. Written as DNA, the CDR3 is TGCAGCGTTGAAGTGGGGGCAGGGATAAATCAGCCCCAGCATTTT. Full variable domain (rest looked up from reference TRBV29-1 and TRBJ1-5): SAVISQKPSRDICQRGTSLTIQCQVDSQVTMMFWYRQQPGQSLTLIATANQGSEATYESGFVIDKFPISRPNLTFSTLTVSNMSPEDSSIYLCSVEVGAGINQPQHFGDGTRLSIL.

This clonotype was found many times. The chain employs TRBV29-1 and TRBJ2-7, with D perhaps TRBD1 (6 bases). This CDR3 region has 12 residues. Germline lookup yields CDR1 SQVTM and CDR2 ANQGSEA. V was pared by 5 bases and J by 5 bases, with 13 bases between. The CDR3 DNA sequence: TGCAGCGTTCAGGGCCCAGGGGACGAGCAGTACTTC. Protein sequence: CSVQGPGDEQYF.

This clonotype was detected a few times. V usage is TRBV6-2 or TRBV6-3 and J usage is TRBJ1-5; 7 bases line up with TRBD1. The CDR3 contains 16 residues. Germline V gives CDR1 MNHEY, CDR2 SVGEGT. The J segment lost 0 bases and the V segment lost 0 bases, leaving 2 bases of the junction unmatched. The CDR3: CASSYSGQYSNQPQHF. The CDR3 DNA follows: TGTGCCAGCAGTTACTCGGGACAGTATAGCAATCAGCCCCAGCATTTT.

The rearrangement links TRBV27 to TRBJ2-1; tentatively, D is TRBD1 (5 bases). Germline CDR1 MNHEY, CDR2 SMNVEV (reference sequence). There are 14 residues in the CDR3. Trimming pared 7 bases from V and 8 bases from J, leaving 18 bases between. CDR3 loop: CASKTDMFSYEQFF. The CDR3 bases are TGTGCCAGCAAGACAGATATGTTTTCGTATGAGCAGTTCTTC.

The chain employs TRBV4-1 and TRBJ2-1; 9 bases map to TRBD2. V gave up 0 bases and J gave up 1 base; unmatched junction bases: 4. The CDR3 sequence is 17 residues long. Germline loops: CDR1 MGHRA, CDR2 YSYEKL. The CDR3 bases are TGCGCCAGCAGCCAAGAAGGGCTAGCGGGGTCCTACAATGAGCAGTTCTTC. Translating it yields CASSQEGLAGSYNEQFF.

This clonotype appeared many times. The chain combines TRBV29-1 with TRBJ2-1; 7 nucleotides match TRBD2. This CDR3 region has 18 residues. V was pared by 6 bases and J by 0 bases, with 17 bases of the junction left unmatched. Germline values: CDR1 SQVTM, CDR2 ANQGSEA. This chain's CDR3 is CSVGAGTKSLGSYNEQFF. CDR3 DNA: TGCAGCGTAGGGGCCGGGACTAAAAGTCTTGGCTCCTACAATGAGCAGTTCTTC.

CDR3 in DNA: TGTGCCAGCAGTCCAAGTCCCATCCAAGAGACCCAGTACTTC. Translated, it gives CASSPSPIQETQYF. The rearrangement uses TRBV2 and TRBJ2-5; D is undetermined. This CDR3 region has 14 residues. V lost 5 bases and J 1 base, leaving 11 bases between the germline ends. Germline V lookup: CDR1 SNHLY, CDR2 FYNNEI.

This clonotype was counted a few times. The gene calls are TRBV6-6 and TRBJ2-7; TRBD1 matches 11 bases. With V trimmed by 7 bases and J by 4 bases, 12 bases remained unmatched. The CDR3 loop spans 16 amino acids. Germline lookup yields CDR1 MNHNY and CDR2 SVGAGI (reference sequence). CDR3 region: CASTPSGQGAIYEQYF. The CDR3 coding sequence is TGTGCCAGCACCCCCTCAGGACAGGGGGCGATTTACGAGCAGTACTTC.

This clonotype was counted a few times. The rearrangement joins TRBV20-1 to TRBJ2-7; D may be TRBD1 (6 bases). The germline V and J ends were trimmed by 6 bases and 0 bases, with 15 bases remaining between them. Germline lookup yields CDR1 DFQATT and CDR2 SNEGSKA (reference sequence). The CDR3 runs 14 residues. CDR3 amino acids: CSAWARDTSYEQYF. The CDR3 DNA is TGCAGTGCATGGGCCCGGGACACCTCCTACGAGCAGTACTTC.

The chain couples TRBV18 to TRBJ1-1; D gene unclear. Trimming left V 3 bases short and J 2 bases short, with 13 bases between. CDR1 is KGHSH, CDR2 LQKENI, per germline. The CDR3 extends over 15 amino acids. The CDR3 loop reads CASSPSMDPNTEAFF. The CDR3 coding sequence is TGTGCCAGCTCACCCTCAATGGACCCAAACACTGAAGCTTTCTTT.

The rearrangement joins TRBV30 to TRBJ2-5, with unresolved D. Germline-derived CDR1 and CDR2 are GTSNPN and SVGIG (reference sequence). V gave up 0 bases and J gave up 5 bases, with 4 bases separating them. This CDR3 comprises 11 residues. The chain's CDR3 is CAWSVDETQYF. For the CDR3, the DNA is TGTGCCTGGAGTGTAGATGAGACCCAGTACTTC.

The table lists this clonotype with many counts. This rearrangement joins TRBV4-1 to TRBJ2-1; a possible D gene is TRBD2 (6 bases). There are 15 residues in the CDR3. V lost 4 bases, J lost 3 bases, and 13 bases lay in between. The V gene's germline CDR1 is MGHRA and CDR2 YSYEKL. CDR3 in amino acids: CASSRVGGRYNEQFF. The CDR3 DNA sequence: TGCGCCAGCAGCCGGGTGGGGGGTCGCTACAATGAGCAGTTCTTC.